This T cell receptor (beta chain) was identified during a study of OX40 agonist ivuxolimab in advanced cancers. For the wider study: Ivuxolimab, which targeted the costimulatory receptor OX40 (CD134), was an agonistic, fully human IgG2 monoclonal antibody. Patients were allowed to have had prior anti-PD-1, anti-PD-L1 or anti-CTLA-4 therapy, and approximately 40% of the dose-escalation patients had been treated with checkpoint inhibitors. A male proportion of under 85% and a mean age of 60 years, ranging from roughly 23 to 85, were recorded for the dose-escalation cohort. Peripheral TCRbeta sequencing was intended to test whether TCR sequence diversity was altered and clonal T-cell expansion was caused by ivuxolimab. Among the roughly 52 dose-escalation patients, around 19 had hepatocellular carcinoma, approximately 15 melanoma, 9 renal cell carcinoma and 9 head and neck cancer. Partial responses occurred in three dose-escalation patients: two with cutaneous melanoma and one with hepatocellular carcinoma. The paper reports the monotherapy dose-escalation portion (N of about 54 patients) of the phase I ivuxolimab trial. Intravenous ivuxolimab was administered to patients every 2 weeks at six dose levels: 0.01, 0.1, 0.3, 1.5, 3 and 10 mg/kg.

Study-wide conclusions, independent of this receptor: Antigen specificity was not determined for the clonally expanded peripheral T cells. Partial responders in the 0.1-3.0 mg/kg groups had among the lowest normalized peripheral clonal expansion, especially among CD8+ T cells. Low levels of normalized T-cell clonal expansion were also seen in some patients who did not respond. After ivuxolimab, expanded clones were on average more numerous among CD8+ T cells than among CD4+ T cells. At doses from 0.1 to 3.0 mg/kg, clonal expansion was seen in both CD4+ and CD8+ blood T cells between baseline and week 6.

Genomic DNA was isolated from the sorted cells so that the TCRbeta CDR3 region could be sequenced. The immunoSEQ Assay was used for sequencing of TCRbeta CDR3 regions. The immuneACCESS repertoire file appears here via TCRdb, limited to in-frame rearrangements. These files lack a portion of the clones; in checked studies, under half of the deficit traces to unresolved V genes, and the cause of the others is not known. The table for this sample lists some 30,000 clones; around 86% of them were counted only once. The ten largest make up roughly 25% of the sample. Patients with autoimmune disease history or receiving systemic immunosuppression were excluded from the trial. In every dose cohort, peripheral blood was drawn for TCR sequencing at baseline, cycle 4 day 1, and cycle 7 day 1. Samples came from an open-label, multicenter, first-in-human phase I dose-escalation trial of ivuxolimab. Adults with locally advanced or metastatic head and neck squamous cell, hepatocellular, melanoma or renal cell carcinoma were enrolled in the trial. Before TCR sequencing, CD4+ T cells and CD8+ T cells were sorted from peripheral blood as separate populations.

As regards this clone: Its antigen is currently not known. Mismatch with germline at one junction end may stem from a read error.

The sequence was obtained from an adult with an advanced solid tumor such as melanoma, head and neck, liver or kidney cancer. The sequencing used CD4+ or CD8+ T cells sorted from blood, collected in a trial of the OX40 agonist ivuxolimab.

The DNA sequence reads TGTGCCAGCAGCTTGGTTTCTAGTTACGAGCAGTACTTC. It translates to CASSLVSSYEQYF. The chain is made from TRBV5-1 and TRBJ2-7, with the D gene uncertain. CDR1 and CDR2, per the germline V gene, are SGHRS and YFSETQ. The CDR3, from cysteine to phenylalanine, totals 13 residues. The entry retains the CDR3 DNA only, 39 bases that are in frame from base 1.